Following are 30 T cell receptor beta chains from one sample sequenced in a study of cytomegalovirus exposure and HLA in healthy donors. It was with 60 Vbeta and 13 Jbeta primers that the PCR ran. Assay used: immunoSEQ multiplex PCR; TCRdb lists only in-frame clones, some missing. The data hold under 200,000 clones, with over 75% observed a single time. Sequenced input: PBMCs. The receptor set was obtained from a female donor in good health and CMV-seronegative.

A few counts support this clone. The J gene is TRBJ1-1, the V gene TRBV25-1; D possibly corresponds to TRBD1 (5 bases). Trimming removed 5 bases at V and 11 bases at J, with 21 bases between. CDR1 is MGHDK and CDR2 is SYGVNS in the germline V gene. This CDR3 has 14 amino acids. CDR3: CASSSSPRTFGAFF. In DNA form, the CDR3 reads TGTGCCAGCAGTTCCAGCCCGAGGACATTTGGCGCTTTCTTT.

The chain combines TRBV6-6 with TRBJ2-7; 9 positions match TRBD2. V shed 5 bases and J 3 bases; nucleotides not matched to a gene: 8. This CDR3 comprises 15 residues. From germline, CDR1 is MNHNY and CDR2 SVGAGI (reference sequence). The CDR3 nucleotides are TGTGCCAGCAGTCACAGCGGGAGGACTAACTACGAGCAGTACTTC. This sequence encodes CASSHSGRTNYEQYF.

This sequence joins TRBV9 and TRBJ1-4, with D tentatively TRBD1 (6 bases). The CDR3 has 14 residues. The V gene's germline CDR1 is SGDLS and CDR2 YYNGEE. Trimming took 4 bases from V and 10 from J, leaving 17 bases between them. The CDR3 is CASSSQMGGGKLFF. The DNA of the CDR3 is TGTGCCAGCAGCTCACAGATGGGAGGGGGAAAACTGTTTTTT.

The chain combines TRBV11-2 with TRBJ2-7, with D unclear. The CDR3 runs 14 residues. The V gene lost 4 bases and the J gene lost 4 bases, with 14 bases spanning the gap. Per germline, CDR1 SGHAT and CDR2 FQNNGV. CDR3 sequence reads: CASSSVGSGYEQYF. CDR3 coding DNA: TGTGCCAGCAGCTCCGTCGGGTCTGGGTACGAGCAGTACTTC.

This clone was detected only once. This chain uses TRBV7-6 with TRBJ2-7; 15 nucleotides agree with TRBD2. The germline V gene has CDR1 SGHVS and CDR2 FNYEAQ. This CDR3 comprises 21 residues. Trimming removed 3 bases from V and 1 base from J; junction bases left unmatched: 16. CDR3 protein: CASSLAPTWTSGRAGSYEQYF. Here the CDR3 DNA reads TGTGCCAGCAGCTTGGCCCCCACTTGGACTAGCGGGAGGGCCGGTTCCTACGAGCAGTACTTC.

This clone is a singleton in its sample. The CDR3 loop reads CASSPTASGQRQNYGYTF. DNA for the CDR3: TGTGCCAGCAGCCCAACAGCTTCGGGACAGCGACAAAACTATGGCTACACCTTC. V gene TRBV5-5 combines with J gene TRBJ1-2; 7 bases map to TRBD1. The CDR3 runs 18 residues. V was pared by 4 bases and J by 2 bases, with 17 bases of the junction left unmatched. Germline lookup yields CDR1 SGHKS and CDR2 YYEKEE (reference sequence).

This clone was seen more than once but under ten times. The rearrangement links TRBV4-3 to TRBJ2-1, with a possible D match to TRBD1 (5 bases). This CDR3 contains 14 residues. Trimming took off 6 bases at V and 8 bases at J, with 17 bases between the two ends. Germline CDR1 and CDR2: LGHNA and YSLEER. The CDR3 region is CASSNNFDSDEQFF. DNA of the CDR3: TGCGCCAGCAGTAACAACTTCGACAGCGATGAGCAGTTCTTC.

The chain is built from TRBV4-3 and TRBJ1-2; 9 nucleotides agree with TRBD1. The germline V gene encodes CDR1 LGHNA and CDR2 YSLEER. The CDR3 has 16 amino acids. Trimming removed 2 bases from V and 7 bases from J; junction bases left unmatched: 11. The CDR3 sequence is CASSQLPGQGAGGYTF. CDR3 nucleotide sequence: TGCGCCAGCAGCCAACTTCCGGGACAGGGAGCGGGTGGCTACACCTTC.

This rearrangement joins TRBV7-9 to TRBJ2-5; TRBD1 might be the D (5 bases). The germline V and J ends were trimmed by 1 base and 2 bases, with 11 bases remaining between them. CDR1 is SEHNR and CDR2 is FQNEAQ in the germline V gene (reference sequence). This CDR3 has 15 residues. The CDR3 sequence: CASSLGFQGQETQYF. CDR3 coding DNA: TGTGCCAGCAGCTTAGGCTTCCAGGGTCAAGAGACCCAGTACTTC.

This clone came up once. The rearrangement joins TRBV7-2 to TRBJ2-2; D is unclear. The CDR3 extends over 13 amino acids. Germline CDR1 SGHTA, CDR2 FQGNSA. The ends were cut back, 2 bases at V and 7 bases at J, with 8 bases in the middle. The CDR3 region is CASSLPSNGELFF. CDR3 in DNA: TGTGCCAGCAGCTTACCGTCTAACGGGGAGCTGTTTTTT.

This clone was recorded once. The chain joins TRBV28 to TRBJ2-7, with a tentative D call TRBD2 (7 bases). Germline CDR1 MDHEN, CDR2 SYDVKM. The CDR3 covers 14 residues. V gave up 3 bases and J gave up 2 bases, with 11 bases separating them. CDR3 loop: CASSLGGPPYEQYF. The CDR3 DNA follows: TGTGCCAGCAGTTTGGGGGGGCCCCCCTACGAGCAGTACTTC.

About this clone: Being one base from a much bigger clone, this may be a read error. V is TRBV6-1 and J is TRBJ2-3, with 9 bases fitting TRBD1. The V gene end was trimmed by 3 bases and the J gene end by 4 bases; junction bases not matched to a gene: 2. From germline, CDR1 is MNHNS and CDR2 SASEGT. This CDR3 is built from 14 residues. The CDR3 is CASSEDRGPDTQYF. The CDR3, as DNA: TGTGCCAGCAGTGAGGACAGGGGACCAGATACGCAGTATTTT.

V is TRBV14 and J is TRBJ2-7; 8 nucleotides match TRBD2. Germline lookup yields CDR1 SGHDN and CDR2 FVKESK. This CDR3 has 16 residues. The V and J ends lost 3 bases and 6 bases, in that order; junction bases with no gene match: 13. The CDR3 spells CASSHGIAGPGPEQYF. For the CDR3, the DNA is TGTGCCAGCAGCCACGGGATAGCGGGACCCGGCCCCGAGCAGTACTTC.

This clone was found a few times. This chain connects TRBV30 to TRBJ2-7; perhaps TRBD2 as D (7 bases). The V gene's germline CDR1 is GTSNPN and CDR2 SVGIG (reference sequence). The CDR3 is 14 amino acids. Trimming removed 5 bases at V and 1 base at J, with 15 bases between. CDR3 residues: CAWGRGSGSYEQYF. Here the CDR3 DNA reads TGTGCCTGGGGGAGGGGGAGCGGTTCCTACGAGCAGTACTTC.

J is TRBJ1-6 and V is TRBV28; D perhaps matches TRBD1 (6 bases). Trimming took off 8 bases at V and 7 bases at J, with 15 bases between the two ends. Germline CDR1 MDHEN, CDR2 SYDVKM. There are 14 residues in the CDR3. CDR3 sequence (DNA): TGTGCCAGCTACATGGTGAGGGGGAATTCACCCCTCCACTTT. It is translated as CASYMVRGNSPLHF.

The rearrangement links TRBV2 to TRBJ1-2; D call uncertain. V lost 2 bases and J lost 4, with 14 bases in between. Germline CDR1 is SNHLY and CDR2 is FYNNEI. The CDR3 spans 15 residues. The CDR3 DNA reads as TGTGCCAGCAGTGAAATCGAAACAGACCCCTATGGCTACACCTTC. Encoded protein: CASSEIETDPYGYTF. The whole variable domain, filled in from reference TRBV2 and TRBJ1-2, reads EPEVTQTPSHQVTQMGQEVILRCVPISNHLYFYWYRQILGQKVEFLVSFYNNEISEKSEIFDDQFSVERPDGSNFTLKIRSTKLEDSAMYFCASSEIETDPYGYTFGSGTRLTVV.

The chain employs TRBV19 and TRBJ1-1, with 9 bases identical to TRBD1. The germline V gene has CDR1 LNHDA and CDR2 SQIVND (reference sequence). V trimming: 6 bases; J trimming: 1 base; junction bases outside the gene matches: 3. This CDR3 region has 14 residues. The DNA for the CDR3 is TGTGCCAGTAGAACAGGGGGCCCGAACACTGAAGCTTTCTTT. It encodes CASRTGGPNTEAFF. Full variable domain (rest looked up from reference TRBV19 and TRBJ1-1): DGGITQSPKYLFRKEGQNVTLSCEQNLNHDAMYWYRQDPGQGLRLIYYSQIVNDFQKGDIAEGYSVSREKKESFPLTVTSAQKNPTAFYLCASRTGGPNTEAFFGQGTRLTVV.

This chain connects TRBV5-5 to TRBJ1-1; TRBD1 aligns across 8 bases. The V gene end was trimmed by 4 bases and the J gene end by 5 bases; junction bases not matched to a gene: 10. The CDR3 covers 15 residues. Germline assignment: CDR1 SGHKS and CDR2 YYEKEE (reference sequence). The CDR3 nucleotides are TGTGCCAGCAGCCTTTATTGGACAGGGATGACTGAAGCTTTCTTT. Protein: CASSLYWTGMTEAFF.

This sequence joins TRBV9 and TRBJ1-5; D gene unclear. The V gene's germline CDR1 is SGDLS and CDR2 YYNGEE. V was cut by 0 bases and J by 6 bases, with 19 bases left in between. This CDR3 is built from 17 residues. DNA of the CDR3: TGTGCCAGCAGCGTAGAAAGTGTGTCAACCCGGAGTCAGCCCCAGCATTTT. Translating gives CASSVESVSTRSQPQHF.

The chain is built from TRBV19 and TRBJ2-3; possible D gene TRBD1, 5 bases. CDR3 length: 16 amino acids. V lost 4 bases and J 1 base, leaving 15 bases between the germline ends. Germline assignment: CDR1 LNHDA and CDR2 SQIVND (reference sequence). DNA of the CDR3: TGTGCCAGTAGTACGTACAGGATGGCAGGCACAGATACGCAGTATTTT. It codes for CASSTYRMAGTDTQYF.

The V call is TRBV18, the J call TRBJ1-2, with D perhaps TRBD1 (5 bases). Per the germline V gene, CDR1 is KGHSH and CDR2 is LQKENI. The CDR3 is made up of 15 amino acids. V was clipped by 1 base and J by 3 bases, with 12 bases between them. In nucleotides, the CDR3 is TGTGCCAGCTCACCACTGGACATCCAGGACTATGGCTACACCTTC. Residues: CASSPLDIQDYGYTF.

In this sample, this clone turned up a few times. CDR3: CASSPPKTYNTEAFF. The CDR3 DNA follows: TGTGCCAGCTCACCACCGAAGACTTATAACACTGAAGCTTTCTTT. This chain joins TRBV18 and TRBJ1-1, with D uncertain. V was trimmed by 0 bases and J by 2 bases, leaving 10 bases between them. CDR1 is KGHSH, CDR2 LQKENI, per germline. CDR3 size: 15 residues.

The V gene is TRBV4-1, the J gene TRBJ2-7, with TRBD2 matching 12 bases. The CDR3 runs to 17 residues. V trimming: 4 bases; J trimming: 3 bases; junction bases outside the gene matches: 10. The V gene's germline CDR1 is MGHRA and CDR2 YSYEKL. The DNA for the CDR3 is TGCGCCAGCAGCCGAGAGTCTAGCGGGAGGGGGTTCTACGAGCAGTACTTC. Its translation is CASSRESSGRGFYEQYF.

The chain links TRBV9 to TRBJ1-2, with D perhaps TRBD1 (6 bases). The CDR3 length is 15 residues. V lost 6 bases, J lost 7 bases, and 22 bases lay in between. Germline V gene lookup returns CDR1 SGDLS and CDR2 YYNGEE. CDR3 coding DNA: TGTGCCAGCAAAGAGGGGGACGGGGGGTTCGCTGGCTACACCTTC. Translation gives CASKEGDGGFAGYTF.

This clone was seen only once. This rearrangement joins TRBV5-1 to TRBJ2-3; D unresolved. The CDR3 sequence is 15 residues long. Germline V gene sequence: CDR1 SGHRS, CDR2 YFSETQ. V was shortened by 1 base and J by 0 bases, with 9 bases between the two germline ends. The CDR3 region has the DNA TGCGCCAGCAGCTTGTTCACCACTAGCACAGATACGCAGTATTTT. This codes for CASSLFTTSTDTQYF. Variable domain in full (rest from reference TRBV5-1 and TRBJ2-3): KAGVTQTPRYLIKTRGQQVTLSCSPISGHRSVSWYQQTPGQGLQFLFEYFSETQRNKGNFPGRFSGRQFSNSRSEMNVSTLELGDSALYLCASSLFTTSTDTQYFGPGTRLTVL.

The rearrangement links TRBV5-1 to TRBJ1-4, with 8 bases lining up with TRBD1. Germline V lookup: CDR1 SGHRS, CDR2 YFSETQ. The length of the CDR3 is 15 residues. V lost 8 bases to trimming and J lost 5 bases; unmatched junction nucleotides: 11. The CDR3 is CASFPGGQGNEKLFF. In DNA form, the CDR3 reads TGCGCCAGTTTTCCAGGGGGCCAAGGGAATGAAAAACTGTTTTTT.

The chain carries TRBV11-3 and TRBJ2-3; TRBD2 matches at 13 bases. Germline lookup yields CDR1 SGHNT and CDR2 YENEEA. J lost 2 bases, V lost 4 bases, and 3 bases had no gene match. The CDR3 contains 16 residues. The CDR3 sequence: CASSSGLAGYTDTQYF. CDR3 bases: TGTGCCAGCAGCTCGGGACTAGCGGGATACACAGATACGCAGTATTTT. Filled out from reference TRBV11-3 and TRBJ2-3, the complete variable domain reads EAGVVQSPRYKIIEKKQPVAFWCNPISGHNTLYWYLQNLGQGPELLIRYENEEAVDDSQLPKDRFSAERLKGVDSTLKIQPAELGDSAVYLCASSSGLAGYTDTQYFGPGTRLTVL.

The J gene is TRBJ1-6, the V gene TRBV7-3; tentative D call: TRBD1 (6 bases). V was trimmed by 3 bases and J by 0 bases, leaving 9 bases between them. From germline, CDR1 is SGHTA and CDR2 FQGTGA. The CDR3 length is 16 residues. This CDR3 is CASSFTGSSYNSPLHF. The DNA for the CDR3 is TGTGCCAGCAGCTTTACAGGGAGCTCCTATAATTCACCCCTCCACTTT.

This CDR3 is CASSVVADNEQFF. The CDR3 region has the DNA TGTGCCAGCAGCGTAGTGGCCGACAATGAGCAGTTCTTC. This chain uses TRBV9 with TRBJ2-1; D is unclear. The CDR3 runs 13 residues. Germline V gene data show CDR1 as SGDLS and CDR2 as YYNGEE. The ends were cut back, 0 bases at V and 5 bases at J, with 6 bases in the middle.

There are a few counts of this clone. The rearrangement links TRBV5-1 to TRBJ2-1; D ambiguous. The CDR3 sequence is 13 residues long. The germline V gene has CDR1 SGHRS and CDR2 YFSETQ. The V end was cut by 0 bases, the J end by 4 bases, with 5 bases between. The CDR3 is CASSLASYNEQFF. The CDR3, as DNA: TGCGCCAGCAGCTTGGCGTCGTACAATGAGCAGTTCTTC.